What follows are 32 T cell receptor beta chains derived from one specimen sequenced in a study of Tregs in tolerant kidney transplant recipients. Method: immunoSEQ multiplex PCR; TCRdb's copy keeps in-frame clones and lacks some. The top ten hold about 0.64% of the sample, which has about 240,000 clones, roughly 84% seen once. The sample was CD4+ T cells from blood. These receptors were obtained from a human donor in good health.

The J gene is TRBJ1-5, the V gene TRBV5-4; TRBD1 agrees at 11 bases. The ends lost 4 bases at V and 4 bases at J; junction bases unmatched: 4. This CDR3 comprises 15 residues. Germline lookup yields CDR1 SGHNT and CDR2 YYREEE (reference sequence). The chain's CDR3 is CASSPGTGGNQPQHF. Here the CDR3 DNA reads TGTGCCAGCAGCCCCGGGACAGGGGGGAATCAGCCCCAGCATTTT.

V gene TRBV5-1 combines with J gene TRBJ1-2, with D perhaps matching TRBD1 (5 bases). The CDR3 has 12 residues. Germline V gives CDR1 SGHRS, CDR2 YFSETQ. The V end lost 5 bases, the J end lost 8 bases, and 13 bases lay between the germline ends. CDR3 DNA sequence: TGCGCCAGCAGTTTTGACAGCCGGGGCTACACCTTC. Its translation is CASSFDSRGYTF.

The chain couples TRBV2 to TRBJ2-7; D might be TRBD1 or TRBD2, each matching 5 bases. Germline CDR1 is SNHLY and CDR2 is FYNNEI. V was pared by 7 bases and J by 6 bases, with 10 bases between. This CDR3 region has 11 residues. The CDR3, as DNA: TGTGCCAGCATCGACGGGACCGAGCAGTACTTC. It codes for CASIDGTEQYF.

The V gene is TRBV19, the J gene TRBJ2-5; tentative D call: TRBD1 (5 bases). The CDR3 sequence is 15 residues long. The germline V gene encodes CDR1 LNHDA and CDR2 SQIVND (reference sequence). V shed 3 bases and J shed 4 bases, with 15 bases lying between them. CDR3 bases: TGTGCCAGTAGTATTAAGGCCCAGGGCATAGAGACCCAGTACTTC. Translating gives CASSIKAQGIETQYF.

The rearrangement uses TRBV5-1 and TRBJ2-1; TRBD2 agrees at 7 bases. V gave up 3 bases and J gave up 5 bases; unmatched junction bases: 11. There are 16 residues in the CDR3. Per germline, CDR1 SGHRS and CDR2 YFSETQ. The CDR3 coding sequence is TGCGCCAGCAGCTCGACCTTAGCGGGTTATAACAATGAGCAGTTCTTC. This translates into CASSSTLAGYNNEQFF.

This clone has a single count. The CDR3 nucleotides read TGCAGTGCTAGAGATTCGGGCGAGCAGTACTTC. Translating it yields CSARDSGEQYF. The rearrangement joins TRBV20-1 to TRBJ2-7; D remains unclear. Germline lookup yields CDR1 DFQATT and CDR2 SNEGSKA (reference sequence). This CDR3 comprises 11 residues. V lost 0 bases, J lost 6 bases, and 6 bases lay in between.

The chain links TRBV7-9 to TRBJ2-1; maybe TRBD1 (6 bases). The CDR3 loop spans 18 amino acids. V lost 1 base and J 0 bases, leaving 16 bases between the germline ends. Germline V gene lookup returns CDR1 SEHNR and CDR2 FQNEAQ (reference sequence). This CDR3 is CASSLGYRAVRSYNEQFF. CDR3 sequence (DNA): TGTGCCAGCAGCTTAGGATACAGGGCTGTTCGCTCCTACAATGAGCAGTTCTTC. The entire variable domain, with the rest obtained from reference TRBV7-9 and TRBJ2-1, is as follows: DTGVSQNPRHKITKRGQNVTFRCDPISEHNRLYWYRQTLGQGPEFLTYFQNEAQLEKSRLLSDRFSAERPKGSFSTLEIQRTEQGDSAMYLCASSLGYRAVRSYNEQFFGPGTRLTVL.

The gene calls are TRBV27 and TRBJ2-1; the match to TRBD1 covers 8 bases. V was clipped by 3 bases and J by 4 bases; unmatched bases: 14. The CDR3 covers 18 residues. Per the germline V gene, CDR1 is MNHEY and CDR2 is SMNVEV (reference sequence). CDR3 coding DNA: TGTGCCAGCAGTTTGCGCCCCAGGCAGGGGGCTATGTACAATGAGCAGTTCTTC. This sequence encodes CASSLRPRQGAMYNEQFF.

The rearrangement links TRBV21-1 to TRBJ2-7; the table's TRBD2 call for D was not verified on the DNA. TRBV21-1 corresponds to a pseudogene. The CDR3 is made up of 16 amino acids. The CDR3 spells CASSKPGLAALYEQYF. CDR3 DNA sequence: TGTGCCAGCAGCAAACCGGGACTAGCGGCTCTCTACGAGCAGTACTTC.

The CDR3 nucleotides read TGTGCCAGCGGTCATACGGGACAGGGTACGAACACCGGGGAGCTGTTTTTT. Protein product: CASGHTGQGTNTGELFF. This chain joins TRBV25-1 and TRBJ2-2, with TRBD1 matching over 9 bases. The length of the CDR3 is 17 residues. The V gene end was trimmed by 8 bases and the J gene end by 0 bases; junction bases not matched to a gene: 10. The germline V gene has CDR1 MGHDK and CDR2 SYGVNS.

The rearrangement joins TRBV4-2 to TRBJ2-7, with D perhaps TRBD2 (5 bases). V was cut by 0 bases and J by 6 bases, with 33 bases left in between. The CDR3 is 21 residues long. Germline loops: CDR1 LGHNA, CDR2 YNFKEQ. The CDR3 bases are TGTGCCAGCAGCCAAGATCAGGCATCCTCGAAATCAGAGGGTCTATTTCCCGAGCAGTACTTC. Amino acids: CASSQDQASSKSEGLFPEQYF.

The CDR3 bases are TGCGCCAGCAGCTACCCTCCAGGGGGCTACACCTTC. Protein product: CASSYPPGGYTF. The V call is TRBV5-1, the J call TRBJ1-2, with TRBD1 as a possible D gene (5 bases). The CDR3 loop spans 12 amino acids. The germline V and J ends were trimmed by 3 bases and 8 bases, with 11 bases remaining between them. Germline assignment: CDR1 SGHRS and CDR2 YFSETQ.

The chain combines TRBV5-1 with TRBJ1-3; D not certain. The CDR3 is 15 amino acids. Germline V lookup: CDR1 SGHRS, CDR2 YFSETQ. Trimming left V 1 base short and J 0 bases short, with 8 bases between. This CDR3 is CASSLLGLSGNTIYF. The DNA for the CDR3 is TGCGCCAGCAGCTTGCTGGGTCTCTCTGGAAACACCATATATTTT. Full variable domain (rest looked up from reference TRBV5-1 and TRBJ1-3): KAGVTQTPRYLIKTRGQQVTLSCSPISGHRSVSWYQQTPGQGLQFLFEYFSETQRNKGNFPGRFSGRQFSNSRSEMNVSTLELGDSALYLCASSLLGLSGNTIYFGEGSWLTVV.

V gene TRBV14 combines with J gene TRBJ2-7; 7 bases line up with TRBD1. The CDR3 is 15 residues long. CDR1 SGHDN and CDR2 FVKESK come from the germline V gene. Trimming cost V 3 bases and J 4 bases; bases outside gene matches: 9. The CDR3: CASSHFTRDSYEQYF. For the CDR3, the DNA is TGTGCCAGCAGCCACTTTACCCGGGACAGTTACGAGCAGTACTTC.

V usage is TRBV28 and J usage is TRBJ2-3; tentative D call: TRBD1 (6 bases). Germline V CDR1 and CDR2: MDHEN, SYDVKM. Between the trimmed V and J ends, which lost 6 bases and 11 bases, there was a span of 15 bases. The CDR3 runs to 12 residues. The CDR3 DNA is TGTGCCAGCAGCCGGGACATCCAGGAGCAGTATTTT. Its translation is CASSRDIQEQYF.

This clone was detected once. The CDR3 sequence is CASSKGLTYEQYF. The CDR3 nucleotides read TGTGCCAGCAGCAAGGGTCTAACCTACGAGCAGTACTTC. The chain uses TRBV6-1 and TRBJ2-7; D not resolved. V gave up 6 bases and J gave up 2 bases, with 11 bases separating them. This CDR3 contains 13 residues. Germline V CDR1 and CDR2: MNHNS, SASEGT.

This rearrangement joins TRBV19 to TRBJ1-5; possible D gene TRBD1, 6 bases. Trimming left V 3 bases short and J 1 base short, with 10 bases between. CDR1 and CDR2 from the germline V gene are LNHDA and SQIVND (reference sequence). This CDR3 is built from 15 residues. CDR3 amino acids: CASSMSGDSNQPQHF. CDR3 DNA: TGTGCCAGTAGTATGTCAGGGGACAGCAATCAGCCCCAGCATTTT. The variable domain in full, completed from reference TRBV19 and TRBJ1-5, reads DGGITQSPKYLFRKEGQNVTLSCEQNLNHDAMYWYRQDPGQGLRLIYYSQIVNDFQKGDIAEGYSVSREKKESFPLTVTSAQKNPTAFYLCASSMSGDSNQPQHFGDGTRLSIL.

J is TRBJ2-5 and V is TRBV7-8; possibly TRBD1 for D (5 bases). V was trimmed by 0 bases and J by 2 bases, leaving 10 bases between them. Germline V gene sequence: CDR1 SGHVS, CDR2 FQNEAQ. CDR3 length: 15 residues. CDR3 DNA: TGTGCCAGCAGCTTAGCTGGGGCGGAGCAAGAGACCCAGTACTTC. This sequence encodes CASSLAGAEQETQYF.

The sample holds one count of this clone. V gene TRBV11-1 combines with J gene TRBJ1-1; D uncertain. V gave up 5 bases and J gave up 1 base, with 17 bases separating them. This CDR3 comprises 16 residues. CDR1 SGHAT and CDR2 FQDESV come from the germline V gene (reference sequence). The CDR3 protein is CASSTTGVRGNTEAFF. In DNA, the CDR3 is TGTGCCAGCAGCACCACGGGAGTCCGTGGGAACACTGAAGCTTTCTTT.

The chain joins TRBV5-1 to TRBJ2-3; D assignment may be TRBD1 or TRBD2 (6 bases each). V lost 7 bases and J 0 bases, leaving 15 bases between the germline ends. This CDR3 spans 15 amino acids. From germline, CDR1 is SGHRS and CDR2 YFSETQ. In DNA form, the CDR3 reads TGCGCCAGCGGGGGAACGGGGGCAAGCACAGATACGCAGTATTTT. Its translation: CASGGTGASTDTQYF.

This clone turned up a few times. J is TRBJ1-5 and V is TRBV6-1; D is unclear. The CDR3 runs 12 residues. Germline CDR1 MNHNS, CDR2 SASEGT. Deletions cut 5 bases from V and 0 bases from J, with 2 bases between. The CDR3 DNA reads TGTGCCAGCAGTCGTAGCAATCAGCCCCAGCATTTT. It is translated as CASSRSNQPQHF.

The rearrangement links TRBV4-2 to TRBJ1-6; 8 bases are a match to TRBD1. This CDR3 spans 15 amino acids. Germline V gene data show CDR1 as LGHNA and CDR2 as YNFKEQ. V trimming: 4 bases; J trimming: 8 bases; junction bases outside the gene matches: 7. Here the CDR3 reads CASSRGGTGDSPLHF. As DNA, the CDR3 is TGTGCCAGCAGCCGGGGGGGGACAGGTGATTCACCCCTCCACTTT.

V gene TRBV5-1 combines with J gene TRBJ2-5; tentatively, D is TRBD1 (5 bases). The CDR3 is made up of 14 amino acids. Between the trimmed V and J ends, which lost 0 bases and 3 bases, there was a span of 9 bases. Looked up from germline, CDR1 is SGHRS and CDR2 is YFSETQ. CDR3 protein: CASSLGRVEETQYF. CDR3 coding DNA: TGCGCCAGCAGCTTGGGCAGGGTTGAAGAGACCCAGTACTTC.

The chain combines TRBV11-2 with TRBJ2-7, with D tentatively TRBD1 or TRBD2 (5 bases each). Germline CDR1 is SGHAT and CDR2 is FQNNGV. This CDR3 region has 15 residues. Trimming stripped 1 base from V and 6 bases from J, with 16 bases between. The CDR3 reads CASSLVRGPFGEQYF. The CDR3 coding sequence is TGTGCCAGCAGCTTAGTTAGGGGACCCTTTGGCGAGCAGTACTTC.

The CDR3 nucleotides are TGTGCCAGCACCCCCAGGGGGGGGGAAGAGACCCAGTACTTC. It codes for CASTPRGGEETQYF. The rearrangement joins TRBV5-4 to TRBJ2-5; perhaps D is TRBD1 or TRBD2 (7 bases each). V was pared by 6 bases and J by 3 bases, with 15 bases between. Germline CDR1 reads SGHNT; CDR2 reads YYREEE (reference sequence). This CDR3 is built from 14 residues.

The chain joins TRBV4-1 to TRBJ2-2; D might be TRBD1 or TRBD2, each matching 5 bases. Looked up from germline, CDR1 is MGHRA and CDR2 is YSYEKL. Trimming cost V 4 bases and J 0 bases, with 15 bases left between them. This CDR3 region has 17 residues. Written as DNA, the CDR3 is TGCGCCAGCAGCCGCGTCCGGGACCGCACGAACACCGGGGAGCTGTTTTTT. Its translation: CASSRVRDRTNTGELFF.

The chain links TRBV6-5 to TRBJ2-1, with 10 bases that match TRBD1. Germline assignment: CDR1 MNHEY and CDR2 SVGAGI. Trimming at V came to 5 bases and at J to 7 bases, leaving 8 bases not matched to a gene. CDR3 length: 15 residues. The DNA of the CDR3 is TGTGCCAGCAGTCAGCCGGGACAGGGGTTAAATGAGCAGTTCTTC. Translation gives CASSQPGQGLNEQFF.

The CDR3 spells CAWTDTGRPTRGAFF. The CDR3, as DNA: TGTGCCTGGACTGACACTGGACGGCCCACAAGGGGAGCTTTCTTT. The chain links TRBV30 to TRBJ1-1, with D possibly being TRBD1 (5 bases). Germline V lookup: CDR1 GTSNPN, CDR2 SVGIG (reference sequence). Deletions cut 4 bases from V and 10 bases from J, with 25 bases between. This CDR3 has 15 residues.

This clone has just one count. This rearrangement joins TRBV2 to TRBJ1-4; the D is unclear. The germline V and J ends were trimmed by 5 bases and 8 bases, with 15 bases remaining between them. The CDR3 spans 14 residues. Per germline, CDR1 SNHLY and CDR2 FYNNEI. The CDR3: CASSRDTDGEKLFF. In DNA form, the CDR3 reads TGTGCCAGCAGTCGTGACACGGATGGCGAAAAACTGTTTTTT.

The CDR3 region is CASSPTLRDEAFF. In DNA, the CDR3 is TGTGCCAGCTCCCCCACCCTAAGGGATGAAGCTTTCTTT. The chain is built from TRBV18 and TRBJ1-1; D not resolved. This CDR3 region has 13 residues. Trimming took off 6 bases at V and 7 bases at J, with 15 bases between the two ends. The germline V gene has CDR1 KGHSH and CDR2 LQKENI. Drawing the rest from reference TRBV18 and TRBJ1-1, the complete variable domain is NAGVMQNPRHLVRRRGQEARLRCSPMKGHSHVYWYRQLPEEGLKFMVYLQKENIIDESGMPKERFSAEFPKEGPSILRIQQVVRGDSAAYFCASSPTLRDEAFFGQGTRLTVV.

The V gene is TRBV2, the J gene TRBJ2-5, with TRBD1 as a possible D gene (6 bases). The CDR3 consists of 14 residues. Germline CDR1 and CDR2: SNHLY and FYNNEI. Trimming shortened V by 8 bases and J by 2 bases, and 15 bases separated the two germline ends. This CDR3 reads CASFRDTQQETQYF. CDR3 bases: TGTGCCAGCTTCAGGGACACCCAACAAGAGACCCAGTACTTC.

The V gene is TRBV19, the J gene TRBJ1-2; D remains ambiguous. Germline loops: CDR1 LNHDA, CDR2 SQIVND (reference sequence). V was cut by 9 bases and J by 4 bases, with 15 bases left in between. The CDR3 covers 13 residues. CDR3 amino acids: CASRIPGTYGYTF. The CDR3 nucleotides read TGTGCCAGCCGCATACCGGGTACCTATGGCTACACCTTC.